This T cell receptor beta chain was retrieved from a study of T cell responses to AZD1222 COVID-19 vaccine. The count of this clone is one. Produced via immunoSEQ multiplex PCR; TCRdb's table is partial and in-frame only. Seen here are around 160,000 clones, almost 90% observed once, and the top ten hold around 5.9%. The CDR3 has 13 amino acids. V lost 1 base and J 3 bases, leaving 7 bases between the germline ends. The germline V gene has CDR1 SGHAT and CDR2 FQNNGV. The sample consisted of peripheral blood, taken on day 0 of AZD1222 vaccination. The V and J genes are TRBV11-2 and TRBJ2-7, with no clear D. This clonotype was sampled from an adult in good health. This CDR3 reads CASSLVLGYEQYF. The CDR3 DNA is TGTGCCAGCAGCTTAGTGCTAGGCTACGAGCAGTACTTC. Together with reference TRBV11-2 and TRBJ2-7, the CDR3 gives the full variable domain: EAGVAQSPRYKIIEKRQSVAFWCNPISGHATLYWYQQILGQGPKLLIQFQNNGVVDDSQLPKDRFSAERLKGVDSTLKIQPAKLEDSAVYLCASSLVLGYEQYFGPGTRLTVT.